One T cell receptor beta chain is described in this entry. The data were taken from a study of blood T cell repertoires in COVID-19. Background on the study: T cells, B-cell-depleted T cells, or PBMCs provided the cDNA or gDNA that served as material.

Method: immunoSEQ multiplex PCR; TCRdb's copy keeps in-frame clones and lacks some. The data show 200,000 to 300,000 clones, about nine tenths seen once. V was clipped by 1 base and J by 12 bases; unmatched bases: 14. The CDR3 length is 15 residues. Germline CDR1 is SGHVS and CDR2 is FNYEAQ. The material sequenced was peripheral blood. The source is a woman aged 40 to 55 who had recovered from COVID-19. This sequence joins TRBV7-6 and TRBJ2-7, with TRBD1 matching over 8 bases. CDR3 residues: CASSLGSTAGGEMYF. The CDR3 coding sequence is TGTGCCAGCAGCTTAGGATCAACCGCAGGGGGCGAGATGTACTTC.